The 14 T cell receptor beta chains in this list originate from one sample, sequenced in a study of shared clonotypes between healthy human individuals. Sequencing used immunoSEQ multiplex PCR; TCRdb keeps in-frame clones, though not all of them. The sample has hundreds of thousands of clones, around 96% seen once; the top ten hold 0.06%. Sequencing used naive CD4+ T cells sorted from blood. Subset given: CD45RA+ positively selected. These receptors all come from a woman aged 30 to 39 in good health.

V and J are TRBV9 and TRBJ2-3, with D maybe TRBD1 (7 bases). Germline V gene sequence: CDR1 SGDLS, CDR2 YYNGEE. The V and J ends lost 3 bases and 6 bases respectively, with 23 bases between them. This CDR3 has 17 residues. CDR3 coding DNA: TGTGCCAGCAGCGAGGGACAGCGAGGGGGAGGAGCGGATACGCAGTATTTT. Translation: CASSEGQRGGGADTQYF.

A single count supports this clone. The chain links TRBV9 to TRBJ2-2; D may be TRBD1 (5 bases). V was trimmed by 3 bases and J by 9 bases, leaving 12 bases between them. Germline V gene data show CDR1 as SGDLS and CDR2 as YYNGEE. The length of the CDR3 is 13 residues. The CDR3 is CASSGPQGWELFF. The DNA of the CDR3 is TGTGCCAGCAGCGGACCCCAGGGCTGGGAGCTGTTTTTT.

J is TRBJ2-5 and V is TRBV28, with TRBD1 matching over 7 bases. Trimming removed 5 bases from V and 5 bases from J; junction bases left unmatched: 5. This CDR3 contains 13 residues. The germline V gene encodes CDR1 MDHEN and CDR2 SYDVKM. CDR3 DNA sequence: TGTGCCAGCAGTGCGACAGGGTGGGAGACCCAGTACTTC. Its translation: CASSATGWETQYF.

The V and J genes are TRBV27 and TRBJ1-1, with D perhaps matching TRBD1 (5 bases). Germline CDR1 MNHEY, CDR2 SMNVEV (reference sequence). The CDR3 loop spans 15 amino acids. Trimming pared 4 bases from V and 2 bases from J, leaving 14 bases between. CDR3 DNA: TGTGCCAGCAGTTCCCGGGGACGGGATAACACTGAAGCTTTCTTT. Protein: CASSSRGRDNTEAFF.

This chain joins TRBV28 and TRBJ1-5; D is perhaps TRBD1 (6 bases). The germline V and J ends were trimmed by 5 bases and 5 bases, with 10 bases remaining between them. Germline CDR1 and CDR2: MDHEN and SYDVKM. This CDR3 region has 13 residues. CDR3 nucleotide sequence: TGTGCCAGCAGTCCCCGGACAGATCAGCCCCAGCATTTT. Its translation is CASSPRTDQPQHF.

The chain couples TRBV6-1 to TRBJ1-3; D is uncertain. The CDR3 sequence is 13 residues long. The V gene lost 4 bases and the J gene lost 3 bases, with 7 bases spanning the gap. Per germline, CDR1 MNHNS and CDR2 SASEGT. CDR3 DNA: TGTGCCAGCAGTGTTACGGGTGGAAACACCATATATTTT. Its protein is CASSVTGGNTIYF.

The rearrangement links TRBV6-6 to TRBJ2-7, with 10 bases fitting TRBD1. This CDR3 has 15 amino acids. V shed 1 base and J 3 bases; nucleotides not matched to a gene: 3. Germline V gene lookup returns CDR1 MNHNY and CDR2 SVGAGI (reference sequence). The CDR3, as DNA: TGTGCCAGCAGTTACTTCGACAGGGGGCTCTACGAGCAGTACTTC. Translation gives CASSYFDRGLYEQYF.

The chain recombines TRBV6-1 with TRBJ2-7; 10 bases are a match to TRBD2. The trim removed 8 bases at V and 4 bases at J, leaving 8 bases unmatched. In germline, CDR1 is MNHNS, CDR2 SASEGT. The CDR3 consists of 14 residues. The CDR3 DNA follows: TGTGCCAGCGGCCTCCTAGCGGGAGTTTACGAGCAGTACTTC. Its protein product is CASGLLAGVYEQYF.

The V gene is TRBV7-9, the J gene TRBJ2-7; no firm D call. Trimming cost V 1 base and J 5 bases, with 18 bases left between them. The CDR3 is 16 residues long. The germline gives CDR1 SEHNR, CDR2 FQNEAQ (reference sequence). The CDR3 coding sequence is TGTGCCAGCAGCTTAGGGTGGGCTAGGAGTCGGGACGAGCAGTACTTC. Translating it yields CASSLGWARSRDEQYF.

V usage is TRBV27 and J usage is TRBJ2-7; D remains unclear. With 3 bases removed from V and 3 bases from J, the gap between germline ends came to 9 bases. The CDR3 length is 13 residues. Per the germline V gene, CDR1 is MNHEY and CDR2 is SMNVEV (reference sequence). CDR3: CASSLPGSYEQYF. CDR3 bases: TGTGCCAGCAGTTTGCCGGGCAGCTACGAGCAGTACTTC.

This clone has a single count. This chain connects TRBV5-1 to TRBJ2-7; TRBD1 aligns across 8 bases. CDR1 and CDR2 (germline): SGHRS, YFSETQ. J was trimmed by 5 bases and V by 4 bases; bases with no gene match: 11. The length of the CDR3 is 15 residues. The CDR3 DNA reads as TGCGCCAGCAGCGGTCAAGGGACAGGAGGTGACGAGCAGTACTTC. As protein: CASSGQGTGGDEQYF.

In this sample, this clone turned up once. At one end, the junction sequence differs from germline, possibly due to a read error. This chain joins TRBV10-3 and TRBJ1-1; D is perhaps TRBD1 (5 bases). From germline, CDR1 is ENHRY and CDR2 SYGVKD. The length of the CDR3 is 13 residues. The CDR3 sequence: CAITEGMVGEAFF. The CDR3 DNA reads TGTGCCATCACTGAGGGGATGGTTGGTGAAGCTTTCTTT.

The chain combines TRBV28 with TRBJ2-7; 7 bases fit TRBD1. Trimming cost V 8 bases and J 3 bases; bases outside gene matches: 4. The length of the CDR3 is 12 residues. Germline-derived CDR1 and CDR2 are MDHEN and SYDVKM. The CDR3 coding sequence is TGTGCCAGCGACAGGGCGGGCTACGAGCAGTACTTC. As protein: CASDRAGYEQYF.

This chain connects TRBV7-9 to TRBJ1-5, with D tentatively TRBD1 (6 bases). Germline V gene sequence: CDR1 SEHNR, CDR2 FQNEAQ (reference sequence). V gave up 5 bases and J gave up 0 bases, with 14 bases separating them. The CDR3 consists of 16 residues. The CDR3 spells CASSEETGSSNQPQHF. CDR3 sequence (DNA): TGTGCCAGCAGCGAAGAAACAGGGAGTAGCAATCAGCCCCAGCATTTT.